What follows is one T cell receptor beta chain and its context. Only one count was recorded for this clone. What antigen it recognizes has not been identified. The input lacks base qualities; no much larger clone sits a single base away. Receptor libraries were prepared by the immunoSEQ multiplex PCR assay. Deep sequencing of rearranged TCR beta loci, alongside multiparametric flow cytometry, was used to profile T cell repertoires. TCRdb mirrors the immuneACCESS table, restricted to in-frame sequences. Some clones are absent from its copies; in checked studies, under half trace to an unresolved V gene, and the reason for the others is unknown. Present in this sample are about 18,000 clones, 84% of which were seen just once. Of the sample, 20% falls within the top ten clones. CDR1 and CDR2, looked up from the germline V gene, are SGHRS and YFSETQ. V lost 4 bases and J lost 2 bases, and the count of bases not matched to a germline gene is 12. The CDR3 goes from the cysteine to the phenylalanine over 19 residues. Just the 57-base CDR3 DNA is kept, in frame starting at base 1.

The record originates from a study of lymphopenia after photon versus proton radiotherapy (dated by TCRdb to about 2019). For the wider study: In patients with gastrointestinal tumors who developed high-grade lymphopenia, the study compared the immunological effects of photon radiation therapy with those of proton radiation therapy. The goal of the study was to describe how the two radiation modalities differ in their effects on the immune system. A cohort of around 21 patients with gastrointestinal tumors who received either photon or proton therapy and subsequently developed lymphopenia was included. Study-wide findings and limitations: During treatment, patients who received proton therapy stayed relatively stable, whereas patients who received photon therapy lost naive T cells and TCR diversity and gained effector/memory populations. The survival association was assessed only in patients who died, and the authors presented better survival with proton therapy as a possibility rather than a demonstrated result. Across the cohort, among patients who died, a greater drop in TCR diversity after the nadir was inversely correlated with overall survival time. Once the lymphocyte count had reached its nadir, the repertoires of photon-treated patients showed oligoclonal expansion, particularly of CD8+ Temra cells, and this expansion drove the decline in diversity.

The sequenced sample was peripheral blood, obtained from a patient treated with proton-based radiotherapy. The receptor was derived from a man between 65 and 85 years old with pancreatic cancer. The chain links TRBV5-1 with TRBJ2-6, with 10 bases matching TRBD2. CDR3 reads: CASSPRVSGGAAGANVLTF. The bases are TGCGCCAGCAGCCCTCGGGTAAGCGGGGGGGCGGCTGGGGCCAACGTCCTGACTTTC.